Detailed here is one T cell receptor beta chain. The data were obtained in a study of identical twins. One entry per CDR3 protein results from TCRdb running MiXCR on the 5' RACE reads. The data hold hundreds of thousands of distinct CDR3 sequences, with around an eighth observed a single time. This CDR3 comprises 13 residues. CDR1 is MNHEY and CDR2 is SMNVEV in the germline V gene (reference sequence). The V gene lost 5 bases and the J gene lost 10 bases, with 15 bases spanning the gap. A further study also used this sample, focusing on yellow fever vaccine responses in identical twins.

Material for sequencing was CD8+ T cells sorted from blood. This clonotype was obtained from a woman aged 18-30 years in good health. The genes are TRBV27 and TRBJ2-1; a weak D match, TRBD2 (7 bases). CDR3 in amino acids: CASSTPGGLEQFF. The CDR3 DNA is TGTGCCAGCAGTACTCCGGGGGGCCTGGAGCAGTTCTTC.